Ten or more counts support the clone carrying this T cell receptor beta chain. The antigen is undetermined. These data are taken from a study of T cells after yellow fever vaccination. Study in general: Fractions of limited cellularity were prepared by means of SMART-Seq v4 Ultra Low Input.

Study-wide points: Relatively few clonotypes were ones that appeared in both CD4 and CD8 compartments.

The 5'RACE template-switching step produced TCR cDNA and added a universal primer site and UMIs. MiXCR, run by TCRdb on the 5' RACE reads, gives a single entry per CDR3 protein. This sample has 200,000 to 300,000 distinct CDR3 sequences, with 3.6% found just once. Per germline, CDR1 SGHRS and CDR2 YFSETQ. Trimming at V came to 0 bases and at J to 1 base, leaving 4 bases not matched to a gene. This CDR3 is built from 16 residues. The chain has TRBV5-1 and TRBJ2-1, with 7 bases fitting TRBD1. The input for sequencing was PBMCs, taken 15 days after the yellow fever booster vaccination. This receptor was identified in a man between 18 and 35 years old who received the YFV17D yellow fever vaccine. In nucleotides, the CDR3 is TGCGCCAGCAGCTTGGGGTGGGGACAGTCCTACAATGAGCAGTTCTTC. It encodes CASSLGWGQSYNEQFF.